In its sample, the clone carrying this TCR beta chain was seen a few times. Its antigen is not identified. The data stem from a study of beta chain features in type 1 diabetes. Overall study results and limits: In these data, an HLA type influence on TCRB rearrangement remained unresolved. For Type 1 diabetes patients, all four CD4+ subsets carried TCRB CDR3s that were moderately but significantly shorter. Among patients, naive, central memory and Treg TCRB repertoires appeared more similar than among healthy donors. Using cDNA template may skew counts toward highly expressing activated cells.

Every bit of the isolated RNA underwent reverse transcription, so sequencing read expressed TCRB transcripts. Average reads for naive, central memory and regulatory T cell samples were roughly 3.5 million. TCRdb keeps only in-frame clones here, not all; method: immunoSEQ multiplex PCR. The sample records about 340,000 clones, approximately 12% being singletons. Germline CDR1 is SQVTM and CDR2 is ANQGSEA. Trimming removed 2 bases at V and 1 base at J, with 15 bases between. The CDR3 contains 16 residues. Sequenced input: naive CD4+ T cells from blood. This rearrangement joins TRBV29-1 to TRBJ2-1, with D maybe TRBD1 (5 bases). This receptor was obtained from a woman aged 18 to 35 with type 1 diabetes. CDR3 coding DNA: TGCAGCGTTGAATTGCGGCAGGGCCCGTCCTACAATGAGCAGTTCTTC. It translates to CSVELRQGPSYNEQFF.